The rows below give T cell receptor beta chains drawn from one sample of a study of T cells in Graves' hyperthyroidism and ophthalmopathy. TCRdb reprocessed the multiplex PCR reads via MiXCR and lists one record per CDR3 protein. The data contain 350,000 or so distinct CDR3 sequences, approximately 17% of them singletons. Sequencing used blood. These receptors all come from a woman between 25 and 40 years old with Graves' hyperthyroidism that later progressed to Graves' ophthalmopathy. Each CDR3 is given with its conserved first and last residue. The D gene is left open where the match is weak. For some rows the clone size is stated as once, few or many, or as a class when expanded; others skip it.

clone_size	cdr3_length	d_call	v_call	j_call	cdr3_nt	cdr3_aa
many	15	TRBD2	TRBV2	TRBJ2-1	TGTGCCAGCAGTGTTTCAAGCGGAGCGGGGTATGAGCAGTTCTTC	CASSVSSGAGYEQFF
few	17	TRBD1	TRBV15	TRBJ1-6	TGTGCCACCAGGACTCGGCGGGGACAGGGGGTTTTTTCACCCCTCCACTTT	CATRTRRGQGVFSPLHF
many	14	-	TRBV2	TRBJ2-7	TGTGCCAGCAGAGAAGGACAGTCCACCTACGAGCAGTACTTC	CASREGQSTYEQYF
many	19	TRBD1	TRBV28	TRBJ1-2	TGTGCCAGCAGTTCACCACGAGGGACAGGGGGCCACTTAAACTATGGCTACACCTTC	CASSSPRGTGGHLNYGYTF
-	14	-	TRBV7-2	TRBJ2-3	TGTGCCAGCAGCTTAGGACGGACCACAGATACGCAGTATTTT	CASSLGRTTDTQYF
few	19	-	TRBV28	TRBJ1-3	TGTGCCAGCCTACCAGTGGGGTTCCTGTTTCTGGTCTCTGGAAACACCATATATTTT	CASLPVGFLFLVSGNTIYF
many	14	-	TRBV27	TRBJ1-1	TGTGCCAGCAGGATGACAAGGGAGAACACTGAAGCTTTCTTT	CASRMTRENTEAFF
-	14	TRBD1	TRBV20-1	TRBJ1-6	TGCAGTGCTAGCGGACAGGGTTATAATTCACCCCTCCACTTT	CSASGQGYNSPLHF
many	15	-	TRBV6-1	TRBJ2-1	TGTGCCAGCAGTGAGGAGGGTAACAGGTACAATGAGCAGTTCTTC	CASSEEGNRYNEQFF
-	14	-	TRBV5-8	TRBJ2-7	TGTGCCAGCAGCTTCCCGGGACGTTCTTACGAGCAGTACTTC	CASSFPGRSYEQYF
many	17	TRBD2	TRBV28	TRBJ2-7	TGTGCCAGCAGTCCCCGGGGGGGAGTCGGTCCGGTGGGCGAGCAGTACTTC	CASSPRGGVGPVGEQYF
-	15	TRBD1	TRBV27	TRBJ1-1	TGTGCCAGCAGTCGATCAAGGGGGCTTAACACTGAAGCTTTCTTT	CASSRSRGLNTEAFF
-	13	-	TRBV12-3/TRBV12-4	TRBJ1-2	TGTGCCAGCACTGCCCTCCGCACTTATGGCTACACCTTC	CASTALRTYGYTF
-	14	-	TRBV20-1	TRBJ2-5	TGCAGTGCTAGACGAAGCGGCTACCAAGAGACCCAGTACTTC	CSARRSGYQETQYF
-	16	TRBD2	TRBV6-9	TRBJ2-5	TGTGCCAGCATCTATCCGACTAGCGCCCTAAGGGAGACCCAGTACTTC	CASIYPTSALRETQYF
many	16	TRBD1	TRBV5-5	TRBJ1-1	TGTGCCAGCAGCTTGGGCAGGGGGTACGGGTCCACTGAAGCTTTCTTT	CASSLGRGYGSTEAFF
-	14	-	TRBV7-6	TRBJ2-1	TGTGCCAGCAAACTAGCCGAGGTTTTGGATGAGCAGTTCTTC	CASKLAEVLDEQFF
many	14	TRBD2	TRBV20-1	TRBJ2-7	TGCAGTGCGGGACTAAAAGGAAGAAATTACGAGCAGTACTTC	CSAGLKGRNYEQYF
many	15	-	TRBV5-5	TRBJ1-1	TGTGCCAGCAGCAGCGGACAGCCGATGAACACTGAAGCTTTCTTT	CASSSGQPMNTEAFF
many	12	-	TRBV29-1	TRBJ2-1	TGCAGCGTTGGGGAGAGGGTCCCCCAGCGGTTCTTC	CSVGERVPQRFF
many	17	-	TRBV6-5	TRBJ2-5	TGTGCCAGCAGTTACTCGAGGCGGATTGCGTACCAAGAGACCCAGTACTTC	CASSYSRRIAYQETQYF
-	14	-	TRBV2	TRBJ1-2	TGTGCCAGCAGATGGGACAACTCTAACTATGGCTACACCTTC	CASRWDNSNYGYTF
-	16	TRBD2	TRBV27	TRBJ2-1	TGTGCCAGCAGTCCCATCCTAGCGGGGGGGCCGATTGAGCAGTTCTTC	CASSPILAGGPIEQFF
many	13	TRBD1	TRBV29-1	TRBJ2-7	TGCAGCGTTGCTGGACAGGGAGGTTCCGAGCAGTACTTC	CSVAGQGGSEQYF
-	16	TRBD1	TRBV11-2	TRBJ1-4	TGTGCCAGCAGCCACGTGGGGACAGGGTACGATGAAAAACTGTTTTTT	CASSHVGTGYDEKLFF
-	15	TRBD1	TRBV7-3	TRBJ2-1	TGTGCCAGCAGCGATCAGGGGGTCCTATTCAATGAGCAGTTCTTC	CASSDQGVLFNEQFF
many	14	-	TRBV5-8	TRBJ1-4	TGTGCCAGCAGCTTGGGTTCAGGGGCTGAAAAACTGTTTTTT	CASSLGSGAEKLFF
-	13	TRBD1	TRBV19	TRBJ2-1	TGTGCCAGTAGTGTAGACAGGGTCAATGAGCAGTTCTTC	CASSVDRVNEQFF
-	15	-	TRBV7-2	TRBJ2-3	TGTGCCAGCAACAAACGGGGCTCCAGCACAGATACGCAGTATTTT	CASNKRGSSTDTQYF
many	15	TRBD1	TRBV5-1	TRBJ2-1	TGCGCCAGCAGCTTGCTTGGACAGGGGGCGTCTGAGCAGTTCTTC	CASSLLGQGASEQFF
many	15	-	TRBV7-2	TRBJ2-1	TGTGCCAGCAGCTTAGTGTGGGGGCCGAGCAATGAGCAGTTCTTC	CASSLVWGPSNEQFF
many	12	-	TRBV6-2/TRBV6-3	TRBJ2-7	TGTGCCAGCAGGCATCAGAACTACGAGCAGTACTTC	CASRHQNYEQYF
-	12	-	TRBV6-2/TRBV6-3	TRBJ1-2	TGTGCCACATTTGGACAGTCCGATGGCTACACCTTC	CATFGQSDGYTF
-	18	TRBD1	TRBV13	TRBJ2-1	TGTGCCAGCAGCTCTACATTACAGACAGGGGGATCCTACAATGAGCAGTTCTTC	CASSSTLQTGGSYNEQFF
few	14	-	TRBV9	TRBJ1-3	TGTGCCAGCAGCGACCGGAAAACTGGAAACACCATATATTTT	CASSDRKTGNTIYF
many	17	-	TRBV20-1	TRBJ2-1	TGCAGTGTGGGGGGGGGCGGTTCAGGGATACAAGCGGGTGAGCAGTTCTTC	CSVGGGGSGIQAGEQFF
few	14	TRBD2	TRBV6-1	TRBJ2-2	TGTGCCAGCAGTAGCGGGAGGGCCACCGGGGAGCTGTTTTTT	CASSSGRATGELFF
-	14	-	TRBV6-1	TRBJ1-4	TGTGCCAGCAAATTCCGGGCCTCCTCGGAAAAACTGTTTTTT	CASKFRASSEKLFF
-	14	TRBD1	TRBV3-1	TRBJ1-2	TGTGCCAGCAGCCACGACAGGGTCAACTATGGCTACACCTTC	CASSHDRVNYGYTF
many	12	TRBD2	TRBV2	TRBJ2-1	TGTGCCAGCATCCCGGGGAGGGGAGCCCTGTTCTTC	CASIPGRGALFF
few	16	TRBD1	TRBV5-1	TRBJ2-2	TGCGCCAGCAGCCGAACCCGGGACAGACGGACCGGGGAGCTGTTTTTT	CASSRTRDRRTGELFF
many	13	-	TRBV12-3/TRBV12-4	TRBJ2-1	TGTGCCAGCAGTTTCCCGCTAGCGCGTGAGCAGTTCTTC	CASSFPLAREQFF
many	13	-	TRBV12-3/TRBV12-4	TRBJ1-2	TGTGCCAGCAGCCTCTTCCCGGGCCGGGGCTACACCTTC	CASSLFPGRGYTF
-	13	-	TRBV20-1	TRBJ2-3	TGCAGTGCGCTGGCGGAGCGCACAGATACGCAGTATTTT	CSALAERTDTQYF
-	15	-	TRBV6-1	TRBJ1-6	TGTGCCAGCGCGGACCGGAGCTCCTATAATTCACCCCTCCACTTT	CASADRSSYNSPLHF
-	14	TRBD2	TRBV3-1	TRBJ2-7	TGTGCCAGCAGCCAAGCGGGAGGGCCCGGCGAGCAGTACTTC	CASSQAGGPGEQYF
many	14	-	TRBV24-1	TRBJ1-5	TGTGCCACCAGTGAAATCGGTAGCAATCAGCCCCAGCATTTT	CATSEIGSNQPQHF
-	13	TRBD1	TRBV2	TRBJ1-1	TGTGCCACCGAGGACAGGCCGAACACTGAAGCTTTCTTT	CATEDRPNTEAFF
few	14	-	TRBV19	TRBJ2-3	TGTGCCAGTAGTCTCCGTATCGCGGGAGATACGCAGTATTTT	CASSLRIAGDTQYF
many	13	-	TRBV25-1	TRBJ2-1	TGTGCCAGCAGTGATTTCTCGAGAGACCAGCAGTTCTTC	CASSDFSRDQQFF
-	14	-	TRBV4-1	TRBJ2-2	TGCGCCAGCAGCCAAGGGGAGAGCACCGGGGAGCTGTTTTTT	CASSQGESTGELFF
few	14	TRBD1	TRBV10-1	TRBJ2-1	TGCGCCAGCAGTGAAACAGGGGGAGACAATGAGCAGTTCTTC	CASSETGGDNEQFF
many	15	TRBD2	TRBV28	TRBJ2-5	TGTGCCAGCAGTGAGGGCGGGAGGAGGCAAGAGACCCAGTACTTC	CASSEGGRRQETQYF
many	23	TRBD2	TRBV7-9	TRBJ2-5	TGTGCCAGCACCTCCTCCCTTCGGATCGTGGGACTAGCGGGAGGTACTGATTGGGAGACCCAGTACTTC	CASTSSLRIVGLAGGTDWETQYF
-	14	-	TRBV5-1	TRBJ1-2	TGCGCCAGCAGCTTGACAGGGACCGTCTATGGCTACACCTTC	CASSLTGTVYGYTF
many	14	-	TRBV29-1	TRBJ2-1	TGCAGCATGGGTGGGGGAAGCTCCTACAATGAGCAGTTCTTC	CSMGGGSSYNEQFF
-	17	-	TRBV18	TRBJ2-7	TGTGCCAGCTCAAAGGAACCGGCGGCTAGAATAAATCACGAGCAGTACTTC	CASSKEPAARINHEQYF
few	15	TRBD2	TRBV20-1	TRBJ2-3	TGCAGTGCTCCCCAGACTAGCGGTAGCACAGATACGCAGTATTTT	CSAPQTSGSTDTQYF
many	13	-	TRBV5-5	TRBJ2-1	TGTGCCAGCAGGGGCGGCAACTACAATGAGCAGTTCTTC	CASRGGNYNEQFF